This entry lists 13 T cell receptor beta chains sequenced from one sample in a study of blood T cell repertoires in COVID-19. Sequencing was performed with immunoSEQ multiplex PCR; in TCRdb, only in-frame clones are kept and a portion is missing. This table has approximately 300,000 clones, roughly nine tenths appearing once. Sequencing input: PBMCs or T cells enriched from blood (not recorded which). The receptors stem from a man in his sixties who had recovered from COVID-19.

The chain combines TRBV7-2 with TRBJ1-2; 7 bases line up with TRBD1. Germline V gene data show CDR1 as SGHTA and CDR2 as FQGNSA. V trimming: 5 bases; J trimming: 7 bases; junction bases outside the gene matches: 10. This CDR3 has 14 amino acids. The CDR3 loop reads CASSPTGLESGYTF. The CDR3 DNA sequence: TGTGCCAGCAGCCCGACAGGGTTGGAGAGTGGCTACACCTTC.

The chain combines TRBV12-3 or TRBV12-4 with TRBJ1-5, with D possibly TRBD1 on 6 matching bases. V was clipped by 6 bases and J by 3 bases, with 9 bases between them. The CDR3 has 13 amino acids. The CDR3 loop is CASSTGYNQPQHF. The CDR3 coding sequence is TGTGCCAGCAGCACAGGGTACAATCAGCCCCAGCATTTT.

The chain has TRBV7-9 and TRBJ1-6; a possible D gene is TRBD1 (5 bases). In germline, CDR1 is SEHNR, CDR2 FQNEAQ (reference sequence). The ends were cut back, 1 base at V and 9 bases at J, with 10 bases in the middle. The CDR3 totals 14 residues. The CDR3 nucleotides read TGTGCCAGCAGCTTAGGGCAGGGTGGTTCACCCCTCCACTTT. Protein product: CASSLGQGGSPLHF.

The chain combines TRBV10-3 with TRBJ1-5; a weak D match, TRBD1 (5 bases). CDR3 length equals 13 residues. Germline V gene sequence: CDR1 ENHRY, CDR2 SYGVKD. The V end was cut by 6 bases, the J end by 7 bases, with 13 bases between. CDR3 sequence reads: CAIRTDQVQPQHF. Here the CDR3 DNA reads TGTGCCATCAGGACAGACCAAGTACAGCCCCAGCATTTT.

Here the CDR3 DNA reads TGTGCCTGTTCCGCGGACACGCGCATGTTGGATTCACCCCTCCACTTT. Amino acids: CACSADTRMLDSPLHF. This chain joins TRBV30 and TRBJ1-6, with D perhaps TRBD1 (5 bases). Trimming took off 6 bases at V and 8 bases at J, with 23 bases between the two ends. CDR3 length equals 16 residues. From germline, CDR1 is GTSNPN and CDR2 SVGIG (reference sequence).

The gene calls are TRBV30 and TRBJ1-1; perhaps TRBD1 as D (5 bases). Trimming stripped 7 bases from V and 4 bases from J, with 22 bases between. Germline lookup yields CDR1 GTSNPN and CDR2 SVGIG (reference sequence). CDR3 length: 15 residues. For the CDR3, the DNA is TGTGCCTCCATCCTGGGACTGTCCCGGAGCACTGAAGCTTTCTTT. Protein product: CASILGLSRSTEAFF.

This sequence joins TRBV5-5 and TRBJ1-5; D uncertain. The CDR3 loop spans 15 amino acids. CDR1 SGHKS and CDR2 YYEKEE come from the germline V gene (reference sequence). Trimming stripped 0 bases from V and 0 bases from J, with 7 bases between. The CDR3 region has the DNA TGTGCCAGCAGCTTGGTAATTTATAGCAATCAGCCCCAGCATTTT. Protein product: CASSLVIYSNQPQHF. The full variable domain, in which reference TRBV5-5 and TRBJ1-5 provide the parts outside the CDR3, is DAGVTQSPTHLIKTRGQQVTLRCSPISGHKSVSWYQQVLGQGPQFIFQYYEKEERGRGNFPDRFSARQFPNYSSELNVNALLLGDSALYLCASSLVIYSNQPQHFGDGTRLSIL.

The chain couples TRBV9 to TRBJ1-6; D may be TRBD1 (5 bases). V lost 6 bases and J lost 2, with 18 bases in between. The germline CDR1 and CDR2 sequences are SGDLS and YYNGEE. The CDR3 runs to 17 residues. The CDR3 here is CASNEGHADAYNSPLHF. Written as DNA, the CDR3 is TGTGCCAGCAATGAAGGACACGCGGACGCCTATAATTCACCCCTCCACTTT.

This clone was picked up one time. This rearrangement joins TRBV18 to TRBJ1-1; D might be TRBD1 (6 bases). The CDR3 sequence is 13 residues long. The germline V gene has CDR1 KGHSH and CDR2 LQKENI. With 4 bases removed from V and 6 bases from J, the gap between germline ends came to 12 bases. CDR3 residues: CASSLGTTSEAFF. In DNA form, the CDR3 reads TGTGCCAGCTCACTGGGGACAACCTCTGAAGCTTTCTTT.

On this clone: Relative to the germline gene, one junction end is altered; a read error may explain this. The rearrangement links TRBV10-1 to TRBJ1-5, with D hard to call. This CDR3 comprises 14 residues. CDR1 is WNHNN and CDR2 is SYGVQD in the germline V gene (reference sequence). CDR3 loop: CASIEQAINQPQHF. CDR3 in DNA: TGCGCCAGCATTGAGCAGGCTATCAATCAGCCCCAGCATTTT.

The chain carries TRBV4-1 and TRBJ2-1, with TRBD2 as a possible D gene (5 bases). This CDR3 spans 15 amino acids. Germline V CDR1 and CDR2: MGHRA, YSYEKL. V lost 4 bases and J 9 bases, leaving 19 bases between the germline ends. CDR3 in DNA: TGCGCCAGCAGCCCAAATGTTGGGAGAGTAAGTGAGCAGTTCTTC. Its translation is CASSPNVGRVSEQFF.

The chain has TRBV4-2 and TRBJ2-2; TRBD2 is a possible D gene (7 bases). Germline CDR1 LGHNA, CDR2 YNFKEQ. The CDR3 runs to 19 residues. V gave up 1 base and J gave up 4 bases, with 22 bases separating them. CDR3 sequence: CASSQGGTGGGGFTGELFF. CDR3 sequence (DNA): TGTGCCAGCAGCCAAGGGGGCACCGGGGGCGGGGGATTCACCGGGGAGCTGTTTTTT.

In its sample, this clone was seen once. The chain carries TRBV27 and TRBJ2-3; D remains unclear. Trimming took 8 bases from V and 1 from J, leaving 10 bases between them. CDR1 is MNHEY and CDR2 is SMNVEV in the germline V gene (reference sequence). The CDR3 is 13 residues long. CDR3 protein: CASSPVGTDTQYF. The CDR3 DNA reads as TGTGCCAGCTCTCCTGTCGGCACAGATACGCAGTATTTT.